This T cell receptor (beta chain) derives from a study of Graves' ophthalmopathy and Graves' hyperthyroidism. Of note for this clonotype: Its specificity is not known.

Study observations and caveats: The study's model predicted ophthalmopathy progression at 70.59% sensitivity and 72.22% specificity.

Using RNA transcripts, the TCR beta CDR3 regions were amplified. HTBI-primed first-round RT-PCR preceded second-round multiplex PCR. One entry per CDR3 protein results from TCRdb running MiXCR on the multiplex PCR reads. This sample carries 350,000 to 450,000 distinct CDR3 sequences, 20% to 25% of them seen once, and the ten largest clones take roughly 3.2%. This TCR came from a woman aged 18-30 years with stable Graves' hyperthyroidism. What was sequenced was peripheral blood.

As DNA, the CDR3 is TGTGCCAGCACCTACCTCGGACAGACCTATAATTCACCCCTCCACTTT. Residues: CASTYLGQTYNSPLHF. The chain joins TRBV6-1 to TRBJ1-6, with a possible D match to TRBD1 (6 bases). Per the germline V gene, CDR1 is MNHNS and CDR2 is SASEGT. The V end was cut by 7 bases, the J end by 2 bases, with 15 bases between. The CDR3 is 16 residues long.